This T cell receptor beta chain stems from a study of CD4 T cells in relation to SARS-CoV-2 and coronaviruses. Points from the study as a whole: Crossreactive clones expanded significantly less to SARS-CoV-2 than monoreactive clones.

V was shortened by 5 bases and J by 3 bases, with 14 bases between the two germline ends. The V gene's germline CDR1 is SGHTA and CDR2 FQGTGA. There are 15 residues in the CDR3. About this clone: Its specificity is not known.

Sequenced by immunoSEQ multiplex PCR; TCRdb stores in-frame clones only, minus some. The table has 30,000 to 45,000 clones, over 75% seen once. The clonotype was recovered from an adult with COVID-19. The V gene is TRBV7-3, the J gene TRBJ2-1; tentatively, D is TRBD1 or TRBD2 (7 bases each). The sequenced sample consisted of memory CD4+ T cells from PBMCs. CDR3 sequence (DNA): TGTGCCAGCAGCGCGACAGGGACTATCTACAATGAGCAGTTCTTC. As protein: CASSATGTIYNEQFF.